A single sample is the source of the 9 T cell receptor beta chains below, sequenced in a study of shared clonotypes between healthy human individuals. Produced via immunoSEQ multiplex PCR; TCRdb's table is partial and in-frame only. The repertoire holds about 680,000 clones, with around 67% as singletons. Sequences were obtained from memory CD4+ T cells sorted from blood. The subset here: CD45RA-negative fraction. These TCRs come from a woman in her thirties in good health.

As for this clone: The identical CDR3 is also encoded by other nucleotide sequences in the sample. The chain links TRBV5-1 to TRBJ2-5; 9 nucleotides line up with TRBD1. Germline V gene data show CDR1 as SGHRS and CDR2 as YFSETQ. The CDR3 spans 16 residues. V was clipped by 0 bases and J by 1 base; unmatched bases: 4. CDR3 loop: CASSLGGTGPQETQYF. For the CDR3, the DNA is TGCGCCAGCAGCTTGGGGGGGACAGGGCCCCAAGAGACCCAGTACTTC.

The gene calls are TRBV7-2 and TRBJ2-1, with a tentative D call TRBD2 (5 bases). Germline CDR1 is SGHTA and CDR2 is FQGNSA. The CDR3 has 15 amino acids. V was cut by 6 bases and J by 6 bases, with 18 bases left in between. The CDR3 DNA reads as TGTGCCAGCAGGCGATCGACTATCCCTCCCAATGAGCAGTTCTTC. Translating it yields CASRRSTIPPNEQFF.

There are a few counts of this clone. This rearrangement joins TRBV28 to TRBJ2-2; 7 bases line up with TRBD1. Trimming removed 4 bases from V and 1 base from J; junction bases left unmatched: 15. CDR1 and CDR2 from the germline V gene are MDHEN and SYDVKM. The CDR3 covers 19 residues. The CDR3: CASSWPPPGQNLNTGELFF. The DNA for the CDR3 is TGTGCCAGCAGTTGGCCCCCCCCGGGACAGAACCTGAACACCGGGGAGCTGTTTTTT.

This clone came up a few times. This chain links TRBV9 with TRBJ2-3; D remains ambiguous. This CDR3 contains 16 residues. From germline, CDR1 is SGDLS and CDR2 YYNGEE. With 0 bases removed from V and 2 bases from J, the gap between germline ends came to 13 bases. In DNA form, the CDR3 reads TGTGCCAGCAGCGTAGCCCCGCGGTACTCCACAGATACGCAGTATTTT. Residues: CASSVAPRYSTDTQYF.

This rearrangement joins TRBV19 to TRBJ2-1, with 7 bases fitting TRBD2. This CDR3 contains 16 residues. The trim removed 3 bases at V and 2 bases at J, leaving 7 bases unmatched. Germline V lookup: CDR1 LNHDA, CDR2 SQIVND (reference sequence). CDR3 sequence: CASSIYSSGPYNEQFF. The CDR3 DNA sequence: TGTGCCAGTAGTATCTACTCTAGCGGACCCTACAATGAGCAGTTCTTC.

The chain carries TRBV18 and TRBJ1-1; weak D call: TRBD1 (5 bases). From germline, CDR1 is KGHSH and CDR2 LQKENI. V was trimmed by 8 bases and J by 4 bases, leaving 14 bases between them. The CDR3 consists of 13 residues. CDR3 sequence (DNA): TGTGCCAGCCAACGGGACTCGGGCACTGAAGCTTTCTTT. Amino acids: CASQRDSGTEAFF.

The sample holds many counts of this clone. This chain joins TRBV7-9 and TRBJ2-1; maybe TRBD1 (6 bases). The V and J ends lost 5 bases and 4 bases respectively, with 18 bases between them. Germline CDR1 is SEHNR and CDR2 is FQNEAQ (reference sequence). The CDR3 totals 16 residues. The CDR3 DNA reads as TGTGCCAGCAGCGACCTTTCTACAGGGTCATACAATGAGCAGTTCTTC. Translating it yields CASSDLSTGSYNEQFF.

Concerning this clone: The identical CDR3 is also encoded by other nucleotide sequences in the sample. In nucleotides, the CDR3 is TGTGCCAGCGGGGGGTCGAATCAGCCCCAGCATTTT. This gives the protein CASGGSNQPQHF. V is TRBV28 and J is TRBJ1-5; D perhaps matches TRBD1 (5 bases). Germline V gene data show CDR1 as MDHEN and CDR2 as SYDVKM. CDR3 size: 12 residues. Trimming removed 8 bases at V and 4 bases at J, with 9 bases between.

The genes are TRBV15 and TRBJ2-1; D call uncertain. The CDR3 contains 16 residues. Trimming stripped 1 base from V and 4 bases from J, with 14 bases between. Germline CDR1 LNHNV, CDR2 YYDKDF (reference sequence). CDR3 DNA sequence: TGTGCCACCAGCAGAGTCCTCGCGGAAATTTACAATGAGCAGTTCTTC. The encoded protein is CATSRVLAEIYNEQFF. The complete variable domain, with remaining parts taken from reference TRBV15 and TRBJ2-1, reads DAMVIQNPRYQVTQFGKPVTLSCSQTLNHNVMYWYQQKSSQAPKLLFHYYDKDFNNEADTPDNFQSRRPNTSFCFLDIRSPGLGDTAMYLCATSRVLAEIYNEQFFGPGTRLTVL.